This T cell receptor (beta chain) appears in the sequencing data of a study of cytomegalovirus exposure and HLA in healthy donors. About the study: The same platform was used for the roughly 120 validation repertoires and the roughly 700 first-cohort repertoires, a later analysis reported. Study results and limitations: In vitro work confirmed that three CMV-associated chains recognize CMV antigens. Investigators reported 164 TCR beta chains as tied to cytomegalovirus.

On this clone itself: Its antigen is unidentified.

Sequencing was performed with immunoSEQ multiplex PCR; in TCRdb, only in-frame clones are kept and a portion is missing. Here the sample spans roughly 330,000 clones, about nine tenths being singletons. V trimming: 2 bases; J trimming: 1 base; junction bases outside the gene matches: 4. This CDR3 has 15 residues. The germline gives CDR1 SGHRS, CDR2 YFSETQ. The chain employs TRBV5-1 and TRBJ2-7; 9 bases match TRBD2. Sample: PBMCs. The sequence derives from a woman in her twenties or thirties in good health and CMV-seropositive. The CDR3 reads CASSFSLAGSYEQYF. CDR3 in DNA: TGCGCCAGCAGCTTCTCGCTAGCGGGGTCCTACGAGCAGTACTTC.